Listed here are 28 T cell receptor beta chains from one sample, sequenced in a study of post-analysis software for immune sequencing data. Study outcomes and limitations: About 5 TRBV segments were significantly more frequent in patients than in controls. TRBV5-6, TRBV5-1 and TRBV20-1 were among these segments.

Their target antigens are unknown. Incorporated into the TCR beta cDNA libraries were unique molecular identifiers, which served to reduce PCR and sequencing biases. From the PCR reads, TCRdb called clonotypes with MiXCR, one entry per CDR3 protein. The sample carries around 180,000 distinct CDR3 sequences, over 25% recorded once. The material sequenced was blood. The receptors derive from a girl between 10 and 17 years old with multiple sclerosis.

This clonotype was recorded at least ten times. The CDR3 loop reads CSDGGALYEQYF. Written as DNA, the CDR3 is TGCAGTGACGGGGGTGCGTTGTACGAGCAGTACTTC. This sequence joins TRBV20-1 and TRBJ2-7; D may be TRBD2 (6 bases). Deletions cut 7 bases from V and 4 bases from J, with 14 bases between. The CDR3 runs to 12 residues. Germline lookup yields CDR1 DFQATT and CDR2 SNEGSKA (reference sequence).

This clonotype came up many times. The CDR3 DNA follows: TGTGCCAGCAGCGTAGCGGGAGGGTTCCAAGAGACCCAGTACTTC. Translated, it gives CASSVAGGFQETQYF. The chain uses TRBV9 and TRBJ2-5; 8 bases are a match to TRBD2. The germline CDR1 and CDR2 sequences are SGDLS and YYNGEE. V shed 0 bases, J shed 1 base, and the junction held 2 bases outside the gene matches. This CDR3 spans 15 amino acids.

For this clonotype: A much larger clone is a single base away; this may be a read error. CDR3 nucleotides: TGTGCCAGCAGCCCAGATTTAGTCCTAGCCAATGAGCAGTTCTTC. It encodes CASSPDLVLANEQFF. The chain uses TRBV3-1 and TRBJ2-1, with D maybe TRBD2 (5 bases). CDR3 length: 15 residues. Trimming removed 4 bases from V and 6 bases from J, with 16 bases in between. Germline V CDR1 and CDR2: LGHDT, YNNKEL (reference sequence).

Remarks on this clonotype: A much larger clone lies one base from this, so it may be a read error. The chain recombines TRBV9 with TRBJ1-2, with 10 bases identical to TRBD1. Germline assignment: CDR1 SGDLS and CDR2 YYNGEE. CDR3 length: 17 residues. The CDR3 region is CANSATMGQGFNYGYTF. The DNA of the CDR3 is TGTGCCAACAGCGCCACTATGGGACAGGGGTTTAACTATGGCTACACCTTC.

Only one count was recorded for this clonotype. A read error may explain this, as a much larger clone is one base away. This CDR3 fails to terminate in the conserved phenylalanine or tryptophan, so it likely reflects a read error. The CDR3 here is CASSPPDSFYNEQFC. CDR3 sequence (DNA): TGCGCCAGCAGCCCTCCCGACAGTTTCTACAATGAGCAGTTCTGC. The chain carries TRBV5-1 and TRBJ2-1; TRBD1 is a possible D gene (5 bases). This CDR3 comprises 15 residues. Germline-derived CDR1 and CDR2 are SGHRS and YFSETQ. V was trimmed by 4 bases and J by 3 bases, leaving 14 bases between them.

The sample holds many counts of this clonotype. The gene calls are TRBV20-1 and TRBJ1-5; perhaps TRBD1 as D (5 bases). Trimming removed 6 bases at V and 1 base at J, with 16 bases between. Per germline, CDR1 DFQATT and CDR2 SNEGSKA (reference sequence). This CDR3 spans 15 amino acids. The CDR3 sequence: CSATPRTSSNQPQHF. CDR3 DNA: TGCAGTGCCACCCCAAGGACATCAAGCAATCAGCCCCAGCATTTT.

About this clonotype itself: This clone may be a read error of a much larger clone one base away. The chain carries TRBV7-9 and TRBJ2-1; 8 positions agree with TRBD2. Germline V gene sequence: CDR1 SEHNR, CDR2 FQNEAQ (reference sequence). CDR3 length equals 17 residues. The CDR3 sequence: CANSAGTGREVGGEQFF. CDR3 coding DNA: TGTGCCAACAGCGCAGGTACAGGGCGGGAGGTTGGGGGTGAGCAGTTCTTC.

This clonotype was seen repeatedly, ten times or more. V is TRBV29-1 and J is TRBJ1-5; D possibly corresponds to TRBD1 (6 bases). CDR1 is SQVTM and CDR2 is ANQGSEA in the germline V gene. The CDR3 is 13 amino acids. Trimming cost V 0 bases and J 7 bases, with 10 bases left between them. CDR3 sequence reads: CSVEEEGDQPQHF. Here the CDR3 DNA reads TGCAGCGTTGAAGAGGAGGGGGACCAGCCCCAGCATTTT. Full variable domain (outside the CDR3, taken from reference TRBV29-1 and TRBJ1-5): SAVISQKPSRDICQRGTSLTIQCQVDSQVTMMFWYRQQPGQSLTLIATANQGSEATYESGFVIDKFPISRPNLTFSTLTVSNMSPEDSSIYLCSVEEEGDQPQHFGDGTRLSIL.

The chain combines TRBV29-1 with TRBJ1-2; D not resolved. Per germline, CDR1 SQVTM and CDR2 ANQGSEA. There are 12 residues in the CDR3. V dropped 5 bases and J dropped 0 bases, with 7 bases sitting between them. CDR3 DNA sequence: TGCAGCGTTTCAGGAACTAACTATGGCTACACCTTC. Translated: CSVSGTNYGYTF.

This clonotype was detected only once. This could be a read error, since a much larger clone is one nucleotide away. The CDR3 protein is CASSPTGLASYTF. The DNA of the CDR3 is TGTGCCAGCAGTCCTACAGGTCTTGCTAGCTACACCTTC. The rearrangement uses TRBV9 and TRBJ1-2; weak D call: TRBD1 (5 bases). CDR1 and CDR2 (germline): SGDLS, YYNGEE. The V and J ends lost 5 bases and 9 bases respectively, with 17 bases between them. There are 13 residues in the CDR3.

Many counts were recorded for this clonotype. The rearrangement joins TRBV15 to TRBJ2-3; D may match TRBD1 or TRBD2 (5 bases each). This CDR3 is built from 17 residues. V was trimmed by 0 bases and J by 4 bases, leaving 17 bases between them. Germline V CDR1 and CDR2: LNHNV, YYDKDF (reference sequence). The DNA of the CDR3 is TGTGCCACCAGCAGAGAAGGGACGGGCGGAAAATCAGATACGCAGTATTTT. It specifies CATSREGTGGKSDTQYF.

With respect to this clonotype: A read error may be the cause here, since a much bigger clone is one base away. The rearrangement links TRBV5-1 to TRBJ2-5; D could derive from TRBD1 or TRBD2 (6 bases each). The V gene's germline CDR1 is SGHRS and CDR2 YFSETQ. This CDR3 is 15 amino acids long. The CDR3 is CANSLRQEGDETQYF. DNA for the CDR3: TGCGCCAACAGCTTGAGACAGGAGGGTGACGAGACCCAGTACTTC.

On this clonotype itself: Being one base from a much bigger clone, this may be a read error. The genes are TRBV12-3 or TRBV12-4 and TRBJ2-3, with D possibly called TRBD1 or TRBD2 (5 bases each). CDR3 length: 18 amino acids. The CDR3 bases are TGTGCCAGCAGCCTCCCGGGCGCGGGTCCCCCCTTCACAGGTACGCAGTATTTT. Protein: CASSLPGAGPPFTGTQYF.

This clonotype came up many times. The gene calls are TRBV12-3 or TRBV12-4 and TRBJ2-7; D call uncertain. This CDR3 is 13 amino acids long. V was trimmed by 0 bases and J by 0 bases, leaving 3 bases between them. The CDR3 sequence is CASSLAYSYEQYF. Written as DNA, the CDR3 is TGTGCCAGCAGTTTAGCTTACTCCTACGAGCAGTACTTC.

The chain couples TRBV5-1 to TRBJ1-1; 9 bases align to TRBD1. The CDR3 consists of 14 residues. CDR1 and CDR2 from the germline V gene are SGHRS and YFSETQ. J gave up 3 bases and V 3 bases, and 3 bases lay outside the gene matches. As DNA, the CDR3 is TGCGCCAGCAGCTCGACAGGGGGGTACACTGAAGCTTTCTTT. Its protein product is CASSSTGGYTEAFF.

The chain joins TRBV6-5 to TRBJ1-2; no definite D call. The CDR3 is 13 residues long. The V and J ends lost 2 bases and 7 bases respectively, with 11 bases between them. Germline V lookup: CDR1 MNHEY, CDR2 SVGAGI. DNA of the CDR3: TGTGCCAGCAGTTACGAGGGAGAAGTTGGCTACACCTTC. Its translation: CASSYEGEVGYTF.

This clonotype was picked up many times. CDR3: CASTLTGTGETQYF. DNA for the CDR3: TGTGCCAGCACCCTGACCGGGACCGGGGAGACCCAGTACTTC. V is TRBV2 and J is TRBJ2-5; perhaps D is TRBD1 or TRBD2 (5 bases each). Germline CDR1 reads SNHLY; CDR2 reads FYNNEI. This CDR3 has 14 amino acids. Deletions cut 7 bases from V and 5 bases from J, with 17 bases between.

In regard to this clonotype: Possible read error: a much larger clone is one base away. The CDR3 DNA follows: TGTGCCGGCAGCCCACAGGGAACTAGCAATCAGCCCCAGCATTTT. Its translation: CAGSPQGTSNQPQHF. The V call is TRBV7-2, the J call TRBJ1-5; possibly TRBD1 for D (6 bases). The CDR3 is 15 residues long. Germline V gene data show CDR1 as SGHTA and CDR2 as FQGNSA.

The CDR3 nucleotides read TGTGCCAGCAGCCCCGAGGGGAGTGGTAATTCACCCCTCCACTTT. Its translation: CASSPEGSGNSPLHF. The chain combines TRBV13 with TRBJ1-6, with a weak D call TRBD1 (5 bases). The CDR3 runs to 15 residues. CDR1 PRHDT and CDR2 FYEKMQ come from the germline V gene (reference sequence). The germline V and J ends were trimmed by 5 bases and 6 bases, with 14 bases remaining between them.

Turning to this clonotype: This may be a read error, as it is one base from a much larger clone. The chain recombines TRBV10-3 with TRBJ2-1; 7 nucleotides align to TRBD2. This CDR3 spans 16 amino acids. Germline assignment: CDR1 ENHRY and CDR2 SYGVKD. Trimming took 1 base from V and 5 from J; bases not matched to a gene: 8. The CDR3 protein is CAISEWLAVTHNEQFF. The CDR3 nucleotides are TGTGCCATCAGTGAGTGGCTAGCGGTAACTCACAATGAGCAGTTCTTC.

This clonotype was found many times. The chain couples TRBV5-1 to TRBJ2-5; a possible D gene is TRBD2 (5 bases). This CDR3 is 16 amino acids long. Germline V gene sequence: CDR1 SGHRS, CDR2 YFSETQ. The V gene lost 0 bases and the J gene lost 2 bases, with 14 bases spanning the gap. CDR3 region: CASSLAGSGGQETQYF. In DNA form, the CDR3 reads TGCGCCAGCAGCTTGGCAGGCAGCGGCGGGCAAGAGACCCAGTACTTC.

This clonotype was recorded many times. DNA of the CDR3: TGTGCCAGCAGCTTTTTCAGGGTGGAGACCCAGTACTTC. Protein: CASSFFRVETQYF. This chain uses TRBV5-4 with TRBJ2-5; possible D gene TRBD1, 5 bases. Germline loops: CDR1 SGHNT, CDR2 YYREEE (reference sequence). V lost 2 bases, J lost 5 bases, and 10 bases lay in between. The CDR3 sequence is 13 residues long. The full variable domain, completed using reference TRBV5-4 and TRBJ2-5, is ETGVTQSPTHLIKTRGQQVTLRCSSQSGHNTVSWYQQALGQGPQFIFQYYREEENGRGNFPPRFSGLQFPNYSSELNVNALELDDSALYLCASSFFRVETQYFGPGTRLLVL.

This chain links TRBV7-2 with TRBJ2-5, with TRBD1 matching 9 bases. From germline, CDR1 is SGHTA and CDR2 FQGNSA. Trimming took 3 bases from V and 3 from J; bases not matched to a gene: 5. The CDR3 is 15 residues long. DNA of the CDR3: TGTGCCAGCAGCTTCGGGACAGGGTGGGAAGAGACCCAGTACTTC. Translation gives CASSFGTGWEETQYF.

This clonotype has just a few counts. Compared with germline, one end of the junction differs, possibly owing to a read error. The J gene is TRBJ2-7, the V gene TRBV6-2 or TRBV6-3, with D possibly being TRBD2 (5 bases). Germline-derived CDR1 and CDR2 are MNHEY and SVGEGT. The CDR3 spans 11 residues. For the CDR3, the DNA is TGTGCCCGCAGTTACAGAGGGGAGCAGTACTTC. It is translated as CARSYRGEQYF.

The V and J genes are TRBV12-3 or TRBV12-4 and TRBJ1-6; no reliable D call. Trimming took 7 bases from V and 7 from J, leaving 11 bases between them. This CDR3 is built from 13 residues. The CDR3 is CASNLGPNSPLHF. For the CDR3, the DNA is TGTGCCAGCAACCTTGGACCCAATTCACCCCTCCACTTT.

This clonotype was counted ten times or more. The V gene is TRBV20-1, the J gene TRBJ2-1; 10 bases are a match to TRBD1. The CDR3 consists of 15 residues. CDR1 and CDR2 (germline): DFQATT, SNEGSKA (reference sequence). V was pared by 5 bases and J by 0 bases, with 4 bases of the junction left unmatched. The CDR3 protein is CSARDRGSSYNEQFF. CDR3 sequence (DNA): TGCAGTGCTCGGGACAGGGGAAGCTCCTACAATGAGCAGTTCTTC.

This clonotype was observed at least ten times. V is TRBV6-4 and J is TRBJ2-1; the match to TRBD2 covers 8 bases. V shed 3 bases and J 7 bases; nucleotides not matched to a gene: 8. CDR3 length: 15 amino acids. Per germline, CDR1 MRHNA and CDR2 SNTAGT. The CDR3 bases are TGTGCCAGCAGTGAAAAAGCGGGAGAGGAAAATGAGCAGTTCTTC. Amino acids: CASSEKAGEENEQFF.

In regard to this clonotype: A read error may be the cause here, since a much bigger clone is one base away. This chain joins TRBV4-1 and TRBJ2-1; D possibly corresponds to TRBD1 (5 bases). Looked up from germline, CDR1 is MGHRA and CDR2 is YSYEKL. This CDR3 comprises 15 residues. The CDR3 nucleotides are TGCGCCAGCAGCCCGACAGAATCCTCCTGCAATGAGCAGTTCTTC. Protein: CASSPTESSCNEQFF.